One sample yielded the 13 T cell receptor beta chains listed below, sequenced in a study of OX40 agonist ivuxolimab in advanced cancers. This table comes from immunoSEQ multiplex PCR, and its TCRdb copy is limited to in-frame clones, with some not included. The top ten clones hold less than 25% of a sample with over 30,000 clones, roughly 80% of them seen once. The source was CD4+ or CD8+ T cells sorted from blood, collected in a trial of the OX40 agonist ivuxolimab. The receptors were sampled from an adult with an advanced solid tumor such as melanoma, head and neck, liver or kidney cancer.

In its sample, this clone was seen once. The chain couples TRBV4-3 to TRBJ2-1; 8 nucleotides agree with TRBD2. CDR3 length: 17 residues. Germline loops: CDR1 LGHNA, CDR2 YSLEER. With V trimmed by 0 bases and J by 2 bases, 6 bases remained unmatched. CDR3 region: CASSQEGAGATYNEQFF. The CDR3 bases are TGCGCCAGCAGCCAAGAGGGAGCGGGGGCCACCTACAATGAGCAGTTCTTC.

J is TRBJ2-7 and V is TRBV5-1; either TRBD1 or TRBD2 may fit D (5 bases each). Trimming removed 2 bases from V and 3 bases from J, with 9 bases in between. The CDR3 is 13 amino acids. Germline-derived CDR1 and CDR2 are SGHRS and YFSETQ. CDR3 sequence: CASSFRDLYEQYF. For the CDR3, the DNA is TGCGCCAGCAGCTTCCGGGACCTCTACGAGCAGTACTTC.

Written as DNA, the CDR3 is TGTGCCAGCAGCTTGGGACTAGCGGGAGAAAGAGAGACCCAGTACTTC. Translating gives CASSLGLAGERETQYF. This chain joins TRBV27 and TRBJ2-5, with TRBD2 matching over 14 bases. The germline V gene encodes CDR1 MNHEY and CDR2 SMNVEV (reference sequence). Losses at the gene ends were 6 bases for V and 4 bases for J; bases not matched to a gene: 7. CDR3 length equals 16 residues.

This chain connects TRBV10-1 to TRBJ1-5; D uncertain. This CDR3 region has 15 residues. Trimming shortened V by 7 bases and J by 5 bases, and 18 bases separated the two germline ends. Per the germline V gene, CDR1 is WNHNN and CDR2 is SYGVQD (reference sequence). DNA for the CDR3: TGCGCCAGCATCCCAGTGGGCAGACCTTATCAGCCCCAGCATTTT. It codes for CASIPVGRPYQPQHF.

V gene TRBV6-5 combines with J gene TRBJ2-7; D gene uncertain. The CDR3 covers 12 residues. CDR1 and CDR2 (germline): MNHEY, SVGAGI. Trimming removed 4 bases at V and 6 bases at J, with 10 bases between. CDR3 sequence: CASSSPMLEQYF. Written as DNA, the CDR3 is TGTGCCAGCAGTTCCCCGATGCTCGAGCAGTACTTC.

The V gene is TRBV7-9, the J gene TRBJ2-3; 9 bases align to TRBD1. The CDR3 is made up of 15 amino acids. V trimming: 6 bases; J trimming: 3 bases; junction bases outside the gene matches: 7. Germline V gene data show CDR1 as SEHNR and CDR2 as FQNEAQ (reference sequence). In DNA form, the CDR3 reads TGTGCCAGCAGGCGCCGGGACAGGGAAACAGATACGCAGTATTTT. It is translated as CASRRRDRETDTQYF.

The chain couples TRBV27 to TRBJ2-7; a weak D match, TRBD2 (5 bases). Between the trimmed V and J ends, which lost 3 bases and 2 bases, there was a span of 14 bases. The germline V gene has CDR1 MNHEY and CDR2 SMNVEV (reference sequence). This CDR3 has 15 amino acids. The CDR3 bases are TGTGCCAGCAGTTTGGGGAGAGTAGGCGCCTACGAGCAGTACTTC. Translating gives CASSLGRVGAYEQYF.

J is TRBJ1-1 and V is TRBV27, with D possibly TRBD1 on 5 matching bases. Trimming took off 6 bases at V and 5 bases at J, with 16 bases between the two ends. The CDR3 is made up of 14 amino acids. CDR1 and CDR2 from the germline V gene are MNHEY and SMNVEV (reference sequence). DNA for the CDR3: TGTGCCAGCAGCCTGCGAGGGGAGCGGACTGAAGCTTTCTTT. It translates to CASSLRGERTEAFF.

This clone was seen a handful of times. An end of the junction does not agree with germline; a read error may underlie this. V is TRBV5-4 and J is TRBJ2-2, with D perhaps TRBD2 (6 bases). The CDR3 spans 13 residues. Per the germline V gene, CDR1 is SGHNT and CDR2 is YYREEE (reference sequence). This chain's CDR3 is CASSQGDSGELFF. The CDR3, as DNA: TGCGCCAGCAGCCAAGGGGACTCCGGGGAGCTGTTTTTT.

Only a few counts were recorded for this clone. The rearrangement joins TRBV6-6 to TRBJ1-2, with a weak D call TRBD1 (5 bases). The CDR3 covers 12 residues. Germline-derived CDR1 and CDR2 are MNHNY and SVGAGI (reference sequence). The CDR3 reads CGSGGPHYGYTF. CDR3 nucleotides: TGTGGCTCCGGGGGACCCCACTATGGCTACACCTTC.

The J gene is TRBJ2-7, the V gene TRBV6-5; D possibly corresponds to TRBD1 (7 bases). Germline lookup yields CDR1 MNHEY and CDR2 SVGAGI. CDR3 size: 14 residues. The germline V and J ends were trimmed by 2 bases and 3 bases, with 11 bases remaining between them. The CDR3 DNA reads TGTGCCAGCAGTTACGGGCAGGGGGGCTACGAGCAGTACTTC. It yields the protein CASSYGQGGYEQYF.

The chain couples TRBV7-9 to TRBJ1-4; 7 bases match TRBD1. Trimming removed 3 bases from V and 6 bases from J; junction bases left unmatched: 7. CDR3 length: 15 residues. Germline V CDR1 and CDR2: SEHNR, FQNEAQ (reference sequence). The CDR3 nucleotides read TGTGCCAGCAGCTTGTTCTCAGGGGGGGATGAAAAACTGTTTTTT. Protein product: CASSLFSGGDEKLFF.

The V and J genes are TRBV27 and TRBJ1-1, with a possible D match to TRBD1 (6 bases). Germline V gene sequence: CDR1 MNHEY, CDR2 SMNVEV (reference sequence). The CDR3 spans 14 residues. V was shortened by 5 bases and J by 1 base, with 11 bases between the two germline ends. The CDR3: CASSILGQNTEAFF. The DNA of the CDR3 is TGTGCCAGCAGTATCTTGGGACAGAACACTGAAGCTTTCTTT.